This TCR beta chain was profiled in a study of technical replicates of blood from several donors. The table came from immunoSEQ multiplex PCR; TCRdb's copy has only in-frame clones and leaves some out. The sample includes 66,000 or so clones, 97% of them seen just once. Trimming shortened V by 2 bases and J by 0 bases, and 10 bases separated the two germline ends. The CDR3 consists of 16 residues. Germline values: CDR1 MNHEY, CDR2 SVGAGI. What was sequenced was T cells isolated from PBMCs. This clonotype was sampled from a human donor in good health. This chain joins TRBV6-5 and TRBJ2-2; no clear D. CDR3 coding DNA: TGTGCCAGCAGTTACGGCCTGCCCCCGAACACCGGGGAGCTGTTTTTT. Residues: CASSYGLPPNTGELFF.